The 14 T cell receptor beta chains listed next were all sequenced from one sample in a study of shared clonotypes between healthy human individuals. The method was immunoSEQ multiplex PCR; TCRdb's version includes in-frame clones alone and lacks a portion of them. The sample lists millions of clones; approximately 95% were seen once. Sequencing was performed on naive CD4+ T cells from PBMCs. Documented subset: CD45RA+ positively selected. The source of these receptors is a man aged 18 to 35 in good health. Some clones in this sample may be carry-over from other donors' samples.

The chain has TRBV6-6 and TRBJ2-7; possible D gene TRBD2, 5 bases. The germline V gene has CDR1 MNHNY and CDR2 SVGAGI (reference sequence). V was shortened by 11 bases and J by 2 bases, with 16 bases between the two germline ends. The CDR3 totals 13 residues. CDR3 amino acids: CAARGAPTYEQYF. The DNA for the CDR3 is TGTGCCGCTCGGGGAGCGCCAACCTACGAGCAGTACTTC.

This clone has a single count. The same CDR3 also results from other DNA sequences found in this sample. The V and J genes are TRBV5-1 and TRBJ1-4; D is undetermined. Trimming shortened V by 1 base and J by 0 bases, and 4 bases separated the two germline ends. The CDR3 covers 14 residues. Germline CDR1 is SGHRS and CDR2 is YFSETQ. The CDR3 DNA reads as TGCGCCAGCAGCTTGATCTCAACTAATGAAAAACTGTTTTTT. This encodes CASSLISTNEKLFF.

This clone was counted a few times. This chain uses TRBV5-4 with TRBJ1-3; D call uncertain. V shed 3 bases and J shed 0 bases, with 10 bases lying between them. CDR3 length: 15 residues. Germline assignment: CDR1 SGHNT and CDR2 YYREEE (reference sequence). The CDR3 coding sequence is TGTGCCAGCAGCTCCCCGACGGACTCTGGAAACACCATATATTTT. It encodes CASSSPTDSGNTIYF.

The chain recombines TRBV4-1 with TRBJ1-2; TRBD1 aligns across 7 bases. CDR1 is MGHRA, CDR2 YSYEKL, per germline. The J segment lost 7 bases and the V segment lost 3 bases, leaving 5 bases of the junction unmatched. This CDR3 spans 13 amino acids. In nucleotides, the CDR3 is TGCGCCAGCAGCCAGCCAGGGGGTGCTGGCTACACCTTC. Amino acid sequence: CASSQPGGAGYTF.

This chain connects TRBV6-4 to TRBJ2-1; D not certain. This CDR3 contains 13 residues. Germline CDR1 reads MRHNA; CDR2 reads SNTAGT. V lost 4 bases and J 4 bases, leaving 8 bases between the germline ends. In nucleotides, the CDR3 is TGTGCCAGCAGTGCCAGAATTTACAATGAGCAGTTCTTC. Protein product: CASSARIYNEQFF.

The chain uses TRBV5-1 and TRBJ1-1, with 7 bases that match TRBD1. V shed 3 bases and J 1 base; nucleotides not matched to a gene: 3. CDR3 length: 14 residues. Germline values: CDR1 SGHRS, CDR2 YFSETQ. The CDR3 is CASSSRQGNTEAFF. CDR3 nucleotides: TGCGCCAGCAGCTCCAGACAGGGGAACACTGAAGCTTTCTTT.

This clone showed up just once. The sample holds other DNA sequences that translate to the same CDR3. The chain combines TRBV20-1 with TRBJ2-7; D gene ambiguous. The CDR3 covers 11 residues. Per the germline V gene, CDR1 is DFQATT and CDR2 is SNEGSKA (reference sequence). V lost 3 bases and J lost 3, with 6 bases in between. As DNA, the CDR3 is TGCAGTGCTAGCGGAATCTACGAGCAGTACTTC. This encodes CSASGIYEQYF.

The chain links TRBV19 to TRBJ2-6; D tentatively fits TRBD1 or TRBD2 (6 bases each). Trimming took off 2 bases at V and 5 bases at J, with 13 bases between the two ends. The germline V gene encodes CDR1 LNHDA and CDR2 SQIVND (reference sequence). The CDR3 extends over 16 amino acids. The CDR3 DNA follows: TGTGCCAGTAGTATAAACTCGGGGGCTTGGGCCAACGTCCTGACTTTC. Translating gives CASSINSGAWANVLTF.

With regard to this clone: The junction and the germline gene differ at one end; a read error may be behind it. V gene TRBV6-5 combines with J gene TRBJ2-3; the D call may be TRBD1 or TRBD2 (5 bases each). Germline CDR1 is MNHEY and CDR2 is SVGAGI. CDR3 length: 11 amino acids. The CDR3 nucleotides are TGTGCCAGCACCGAGGGGTCGAAGTATTTTTTT. Encoded protein: CASTEGSKYFF.

The V call is TRBV28, the J call TRBJ2-5; the match to TRBD1 covers 9 bases. Germline loops: CDR1 MDHEN, CDR2 SYDVKM. CDR3 size: 15 residues. V lost 5 bases and J lost 5; bases outside the gene matches: 9. The CDR3 reads CASSPTGGVWETQYF. For the CDR3, the DNA is TGTGCCAGCAGTCCGACAGGGGGAGTTTGGGAGACCCAGTACTTC.

This chain uses TRBV28 with TRBJ2-3; 8 nucleotides agree with TRBD1. Looked up from germline, CDR1 is MDHEN and CDR2 is SYDVKM. The CDR3 has 15 residues. The J segment lost 4 bases and the V segment lost 3 bases, leaving 6 bases of the junction unmatched. The CDR3 here is CASSFRGRAPDTQYF. The CDR3 DNA is TGTGCCAGCAGTTTCAGGGGGCGCGCCCCAGATACGCAGTATTTT. Supplemented by reference TRBV28 and TRBJ2-3, the full variable domain reads DVKVTQSSRYLVKRTGEKVFLECVQDMDHENMFWYRQDPGLGLRLIYFSYDVKMKEKGDIPEGYSVSREKKERFSLILESASTNQTSMYLCASSFRGRAPDTQYFGPGTRLTVL.

V is TRBV28 and J is TRBJ2-3, with a weak D call TRBD1 (5 bases). CDR3 length: 19 residues. V was shortened by 6 bases and J by 2 bases, with 27 bases between the two germline ends. Germline lookup yields CDR1 MDHEN and CDR2 SYDVKM. The CDR3 loop reads CASSPRQGRATPTTDTQYF. CDR3 nucleotide sequence: TGTGCCAGCAGCCCCCGTCAGGGTCGGGCGACGCCTACCACAGATACGCAGTATTTT. Full variable domain (remainder filled in from reference TRBV28 and TRBJ2-3): DVKVTQSSRYLVKRTGEKVFLECVQDMDHENMFWYRQDPGLGLRLIYFSYDVKMKEKGDIPEGYSVSREKKERFSLILESASTNQTSMYLCASSPRQGRATPTTDTQYFGPGTRLTVL.

The chain uses TRBV6-6 and TRBJ2-7; 8 bases map to TRBD1. Germline lookup yields CDR1 MNHNY and CDR2 SVGAGI (reference sequence). Losses at the gene ends were 5 bases for V and 0 bases for J; bases not matched to a gene: 3. CDR3 size: 14 residues. CDR3 region: CASSRTGSSYEQYF. Here the CDR3 DNA reads TGTGCCAGCAGTCGGACAGGGAGCTCCTACGAGCAGTACTTC.

This chain uses TRBV5-1 with TRBJ2-3; a weak D match, TRBD2 (6 bases). V shed 4 bases and J shed 0 bases, with 15 bases lying between them. This CDR3 has 16 amino acids. The germline V gene has CDR1 SGHRS and CDR2 YFSETQ. The chain's CDR3 is CASSPGGTFSTDTQYF. DNA for the CDR3: TGCGCCAGCAGCCCGGGCGGGACTTTTAGCACAGATACGCAGTATTTT. Based on the CDR3 plus reference TRBV5-1 and TRBJ2-3, the full variable domain is KAGVTQTPRYLIKTRGQQVTLSCSPISGHRSVSWYQQTPGQGLQFLFEYFSETQRNKGNFPGRFSGRQFSNSRSEMNVSTLELGDSALYLCASSPGGTFSTDTQYFGPGTRLTVL.